The clone carrying this TCR beta chain has a handful of counts. The antigen remains unidentified. Treatment: approximately 9-day PBMC culture with coronavirus spike peptide pools or control peptides (ViraFEST assay). This CDR3 has 16 amino acids. V lost 0 bases and J lost 4; bases outside the gene matches: 7. Germline CDR1 LNHNV, CDR2 YYDKDF (reference sequence). This entry is derived from a study of vaccination and CD4 T cells after COVID-19. Across the whole study: Convalescent donors were composed of six males and four females, of whom two were Hispanic. A median of approximately 96 days (range 35 to 161) separated diagnosis from post-COVID sampling.

General observations from the study: Among those convalescent, a median roughly 90% of reactive clones emerged solely post-vaccination. When vaccine-specific clones from convalescent patients were examined, 304 of 307 were spike mono-reactive.

The Oncomine TCR Beta short-read assay generated sequence data from the DNA of cultured CD4+ T cells. TCRdb re-called the PCR reads with MiXCR, one entry per CDR3 protein. The repertoire holds some 10,000 distinct CDR3 sequences, with approximately 64% as singletons. The chain links TRBV15 to TRBJ2-5; 8 bases are a match to TRBD2. The origin of this receptor is a human donor who had recovered from COVID-19. This specimen consisted of CD4+ T cells from blood, cultured in vitro, obtained before SARS-CoV-2 vaccination. CDR3 protein: CATSRDPSGRGETQYF. CDR3 coding DNA: TGTGCCACCAGCAGAGATCCCAGCGGGAGAGGAGAGACCCAGTACTTC.